Described below is a single TCR beta chain sequence and its context. Only a few counts were recorded for this clonotype. What antigen it recognizes has not been identified. No quality values exist for individual bases; no much larger clone is one base distant. The sample comes from a study of T cell repertoires in cytomegalovirus infection (dated by TCRdb to the late 2010s). For the wider study: The HLA type of each donor mattered for the analysis, because public TCR beta signatures pointed to carriage of CMV infection along with the matching HLA type.

The junction shows trimming of 3 bases on V and 1 base on J, and the gene matches do not reach 1 base of it. Per the germline V gene, SGHVS is the CDR1 and FNYEAQ is the CDR2. The CDR3 contains 14 residues, cysteine and phenylalanine counted. Of the read, only the CDR3 DNA is kept; its 42 bases are in frame from base 1. Sequencing instrument: Illumina HiSeq 1500. TCRdb trimmed the raw reads at Q25, called clones with MiXCR and kept productive beta chains. A single entry per CDR3 protein holds the most common genes and DNA from its merged rows. Counted in this sample were 150,000 or so distinct CDR3 sequences; 15% to 20% of them appeared once. The ten largest clonotypes hold under 20% of the sample. On the study overall, not on this receptor specifically: The ex vivo response was dominated by HLA-C-restricted CMV-specific TCR beta clonotypes, and the single most frequent clonotype in two of eight donors was supplied by these HLA-C-restricted clonotypes. In both this cohort and an independent cohort of 352 donors, the cumulative frequency of public TCR beta family members distinguished carriers of CMV infection plus the relevant HLA type.

The receptor chain draws on TRBV7-6 and TRBJ1-1; TRBD1 lines up with 8 middle nucleotides. Sequenced input: CD8+ T cells from PBMCs. This TCR derives from a human donor in good health (CMV status not recorded). Some clones in this sample may be carry-over from other donors' samples. The CDR3 has the sequence CASSFTGGNTEAFF. Here is the DNA: TGTGCCAGCAGCTTTACAGGGGGGAACACTGAAGCTTTCTTT.